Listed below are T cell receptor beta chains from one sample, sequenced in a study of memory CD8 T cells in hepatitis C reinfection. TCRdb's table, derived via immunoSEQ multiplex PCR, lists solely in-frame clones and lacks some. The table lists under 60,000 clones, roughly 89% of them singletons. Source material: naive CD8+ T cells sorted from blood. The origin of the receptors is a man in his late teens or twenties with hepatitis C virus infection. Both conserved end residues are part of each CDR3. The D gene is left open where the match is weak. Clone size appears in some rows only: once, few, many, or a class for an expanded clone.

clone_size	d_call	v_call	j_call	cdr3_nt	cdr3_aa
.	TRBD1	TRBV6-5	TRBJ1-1	TGTGCCAGCAGTTCGGGGACAGGGATAACTGAAGCTTTCTTT	CASSSGTGITEAFF
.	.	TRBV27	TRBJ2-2	TGTGCCAGCAGTTTAGGTTCAGAAACCGGGGAGCTGTTTTTT	CASSLGSETGELFF
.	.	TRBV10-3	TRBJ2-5	TGTGCCATCAGTGGGGCAGTCCAAGAGACCCAGTACTTC	CAISGAVQETQYF
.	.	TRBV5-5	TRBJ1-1	TGTGCCAGCAGCTGGGGGGTGGGGCAGAGCACTGAAGCTTTCTTT	CASSWGVGQSTEAFF
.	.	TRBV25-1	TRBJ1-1	TGTGCCAGCAGTGCCACCGGGGAAACTGAAGCTTTCTTT	CASSATGETEAFF
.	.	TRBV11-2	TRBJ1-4	TGTGCCAGCACAGGGCAGGGAGAAAAACTGTTTTTT	CASTGQGEKLFF
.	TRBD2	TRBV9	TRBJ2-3	TGTGCCAGCAGCGAGACTAGCGGGATCACAGATACGCAGTATTTT	CASSETSGITDTQYF
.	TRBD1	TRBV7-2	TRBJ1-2	TGTGCCAGCAGCCAACCGGGACAGAGTAACTATGGCTACACCTTC	CASSQPGQSNYGYTF
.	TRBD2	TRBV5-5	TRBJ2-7	TGTGCCAGCAGCTCTTCCGGGACTAGCGGGGTAGGAGAGCAGTACTTC	CASSSSGTSGVGEQYF
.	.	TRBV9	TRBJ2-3	TGTGCCAGCAGCGGCAGACACCTCTACACAGATACGCAGTATTTT	CASSGRHLYTDTQYF
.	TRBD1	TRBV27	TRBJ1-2	TGTGCCAGCAGTTCACTAGGGACAGACCCTAACTATGGCTACACCTTC	CASSSLGTDPNYGYTF
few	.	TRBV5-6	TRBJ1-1	TGTGCCAGCAGCTTGGAGCTGAGGGTAATTGAAGCTTTCTTT	CASSLELRVIEAFF
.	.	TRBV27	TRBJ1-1	TGTGCCAGCAGTTTATCCGTAAACACTGAAGCTTTCTTT	CASSLSVNTEAFF
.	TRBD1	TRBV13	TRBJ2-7	TGTGCCAGCAGGCTTCAGGGGGCCATGGGCTACGAGCAGTACTTC	CASRLQGAMGYEQYF
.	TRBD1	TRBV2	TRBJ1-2	TGTGCCAGCTATACAACGGGACAGGGTCCGCAATATGGCTACACCTTC	CASYTTGQGPQYGYTF
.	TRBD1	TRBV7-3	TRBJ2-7	TGTGCCAGCAGCTCCCTGGACAGGGCCCACGAGCAGTACTTC	CASSSLDRAHEQYF
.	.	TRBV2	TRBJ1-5	TGTGCCAGCAGTGAATCGGGGATTCAGCCCCAGCATTTT	CASSESGIQPQHF
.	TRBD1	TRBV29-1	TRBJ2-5	TGCAGCGTTAGGTGGGGACAGGGGGACCAGTACTTC	CSVRWGQGDQYF
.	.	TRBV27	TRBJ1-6	TGTGCCAGCAGTTTGGTCTCGGGGGGCAAGCCGCCCCTCCACTTT	CASSLVSGGKPPLHF
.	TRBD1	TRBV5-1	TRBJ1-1	TGCGCCAGCAGCTTGGCCCCATGGGACAGGGGGCAGAACACTGAAGCTTTCTTT	CASSLAPWDRGQNTEAFF
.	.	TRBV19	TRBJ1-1	TGTGCCAGTAGTACGGCAGGGGCTGGGAACACTGAAGCTTTCTTT	CASSTAGAGNTEAFF
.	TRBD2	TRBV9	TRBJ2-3	TGTGCCAGCAGCGTAGGTTCAGGGACTAGCGGGACATTAGATACGCAGTATTTT	CASSVGSGTSGTLDTQYF
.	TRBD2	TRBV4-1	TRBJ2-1	TGCGCCAGCAGCCTAGGGGGAGGACTAGCGGGAGGCGATGAGCAGTTCTTC	CASSLGGGLAGGDEQFF
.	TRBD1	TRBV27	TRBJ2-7	TGTGCCAGCAGTCCCGGGACAGGGGATTACGAGCAGTACTTC	CASSPGTGDYEQYF
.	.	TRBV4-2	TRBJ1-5	TGTGCCAGCAGCCAAGCGGGACTTGACAATCAGCCCCAGCATTTT	CASSQAGLDNQPQHF
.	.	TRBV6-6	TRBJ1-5	TGTGCCAGCAGTTACCCGGACAGCTTCAATCAGCCCCAGCATTTT	CASSYPDSFNQPQHF
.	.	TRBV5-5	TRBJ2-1	TGTGCCAGCACCCTACGGCCCGGGAATGAGCAGTTCTTC	CASTLRPGNEQFF
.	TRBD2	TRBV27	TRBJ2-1	TGTGCCAGCAGTTTAGCGGGGGGGTATAATGAGCAGTTCTTC	CASSLAGGYNEQFF
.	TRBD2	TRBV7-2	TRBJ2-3	TGTGCCAGCAGCTCGACTAGCGGGGTCACAGATACGCAGTATTTT	CASSSTSGVTDTQYF
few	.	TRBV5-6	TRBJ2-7	TGTGCCAGCAGCTTGTGGATCGGAGGCTCCTACGAGCAGTACTTC	CASSLWIGGSYEQYF
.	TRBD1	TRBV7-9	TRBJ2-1	TGTGCCAGCAGGGATGGGGACAGGGACGATGAGCAGTTCTTC	CASRDGDRDDEQFF